This T cell receptor (beta chain) was profiled in a study of cytomegalovirus exposure and HLA in healthy donors. This clone has only one observation. Antigen specificity is unknown. Study-level findings and limits: Specific recognition of CMV antigens was confirmed in vitro for a few chains (all CMV-associated). Among TCR beta chains, those listed as cytomegalovirus-associated numbered 164.

This CDR3 is built from 15 residues. Germline V lookup: CDR1 SGHDT, CDR2 YYEEEE. The V and J ends lost 7 bases and 1 base respectively, with 15 bases between them. TCRdb's table, derived via immunoSEQ multiplex PCR, lists solely in-frame clones and lacks some. In the table there are 300,000 to 400,000 clones, about nine tenths of which are singletons. The sequenced sample was PBMCs. This chain connects TRBV5-6 to TRBJ1-5; D gene ambiguous. The receptor was derived from a woman aged 18-29 years in good health and CMV-seronegative. The DNA for the CDR3 is TGTGCCAGCTCCGCCGGGTCCCCAAGCAATCAGCCCCAGCATTTT. This translates into CASSAGSPSNQPQHF.